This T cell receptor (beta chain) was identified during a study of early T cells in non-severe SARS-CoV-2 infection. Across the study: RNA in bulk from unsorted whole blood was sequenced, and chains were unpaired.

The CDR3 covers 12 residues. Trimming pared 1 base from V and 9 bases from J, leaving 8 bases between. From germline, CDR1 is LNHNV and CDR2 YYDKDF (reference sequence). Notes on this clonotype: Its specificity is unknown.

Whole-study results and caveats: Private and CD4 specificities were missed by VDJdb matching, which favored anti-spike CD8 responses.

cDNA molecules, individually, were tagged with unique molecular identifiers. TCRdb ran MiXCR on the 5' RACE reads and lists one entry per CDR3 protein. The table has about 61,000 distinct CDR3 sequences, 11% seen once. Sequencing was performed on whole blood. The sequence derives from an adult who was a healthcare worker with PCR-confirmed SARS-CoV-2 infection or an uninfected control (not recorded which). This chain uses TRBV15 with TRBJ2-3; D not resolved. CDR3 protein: CATSRGDVTQYF. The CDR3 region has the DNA TGTGCCACCAGCAGAGGGGATGTCACGCAGTATTTT.